This is a list of T cell receptor beta chains from one sample in a study of T cells in Graves' hyperthyroidism and ophthalmopathy. Each CDR3 protein gets one entry after TCRdb re-called the multiplex PCR reads with MiXCR. The sample comprises approximately 400,000 distinct CDR3 sequences, 14% of which are singletons, and less than 20% rests with the top ten. Sequencing was carried out using blood. The source is a woman aged 30 to 39 with Graves' ophthalmopathy. Each CDR3 is given with its conserved first and last residue. A D gene is named only where the DNA matches it firmly. Some rows mark clone size as missing; the rest say once, few, many or name a class of expanded clone.

D,V,J,size,CDR3,DNA
TRBD1,TRBV24-1,TRBJ2-3,few,CATSEPAGTGRATDTQYF,TGTGCCACCAGTGAACCAGCCGGGACAGGGAGGGCCACAGATACGCAGTATTTT
-,TRBV10-3,TRBJ1-5,-,CAISESSQPQHF,TGTGCCATCAGTGAGTCAAGTCAGCCCCAGCATTTT
TRBD2,TRBV28,TRBJ2-5,few,CASSLGGGVFETQYF,TGTGCCAGCAGTTTAGGCGGGGGGGTGTTTGAGACCCAGTACTTC
-,TRBV12-3/TRBV12-4,TRBJ2-1,-,CASTPGGLRQFF,TGTGCCAGCACCCCCGGGGGGCTGAGGCAGTTCTTC
-,TRBV14,TRBJ1-2,many,CASSQFGAKDSGGYTF,TGTGCCAGCAGCCAATTTGGGGCGAAAGATTCGGGTGGCTACACCTTC
-,TRBV3-1,TRBJ1-5,many,CASSPVGLPNQPQHF,TGTGCCAGCAGCCCCGTTGGCTTACCCAATCAGCCCCAGCATTTT
TRBD1,TRBV20-1,TRBJ1-4,-,CSASYRGEKLFF,TGCAGTGCAAGCTACAGGGGGGAAAAACTGTTTTTT
-,TRBV28,TRBJ2-1,many,CASSSQGQRGEQFF,TGTGCCAGCAGCTCTCAGGGACAGCGGGGTGAGCAGTTCTTC
TRBD1,TRBV5-1,TRBJ1-3,-,CASSPQGAVGNTIYF,TGCGCCAGCAGCCCACAGGGGGCTGTAGGAAACACCATATATTTT
-,TRBV11-2,TRBJ2-4,many,CASSLDRSESVAKNIQYF,TGTGCCAGCAGCTTAGATCGGAGCGAATCCGTAGCCAAAAACATTCAGTACTTC
-,TRBV6-1,TRBJ2-1,few,CASNRRDINSRKFF,TGTGCCAGCAATCGACGGGACATCAATTCCCGTAAGTTCTTC
-,TRBV28,TRBJ2-7,many,CATGRLRGLYEQYF,TGTGCCACTGGACGTCTAAGAGGGCTCTACGAGCAGTACTTC
-,TRBV6-2/TRBV6-3,TRBJ2-1,many,CASSDWDTTYNEQFF,TGTGCCAGCAGTGACTGGGACACCACCTACAATGAGCAGTTCTTC
-,TRBV6-1,TRBJ1-1,many,CASSPIYWEAFF,TGTGCCAGCAGCCCGATTTACTGGGAAGCTTTCTTT
-,TRBV6-6,TRBJ1-1,-,CASSYSAGATEAFF,TGTGCCAGCAGTTACTCTGCAGGGGCCACTGAAGCTTTCTTT
-,TRBV6-1,TRBJ2-7,-,CASSEAGPTSYEQYF,TGTGCCAGCAGTGAGGCGGGTCCCACCTCCTACGAGCAGTACTTC
-,TRBV6-2/TRBV6-3,TRBJ2-3,many,CASSSDTDTQYF,TGTGCCAGCAGTTCCGACACAGATACGCAGTATTTT
-,TRBV10-3,TRBJ2-7,many,CAISPGREQYF,TGTGCCATCAGTCCAGGGCGAGAGCAGTACTTC
TRBD1,TRBV4-2,TRBJ1-2,-,CASSQSQGGDYGYTF,TGTGCCAGCAGCCAGAGCCAGGGGGGAGACTATGGCTACACCTTC
-,TRBV20-1,TRBJ1-4,few,CSALYHRRLTNEKLFF,TGCAGTGCTCTATATCACAGGCGCCTAACTAATGAAAAACTGTTTTTT
-,TRBV5-1,TRBJ1-4,-,CASSISQGEKLFF,TGCGCCAGCAGCATCTCTCAGGGAGAAAAACTGTTTTTT
-,TRBV10-3,TRBJ1-3,-,CATAMGDGNTIYF,TGTGCCACCGCCATGGGCGATGGAAACACCATATATTTT
-,TRBV3-1,TRBJ1-1,many,CASSQGTETKAFF,TGTGCCAGCAGCCAAGGGACAGAAACAAAAGCTTTCTTT
-,TRBV13,TRBJ1-2,many,CASSLAWGGLYAHYGYTF,TGTGCCAGCAGCTTAGCCTGGGGTGGTCTATACGCTCACTATGGCTACACCTTC
TRBD1,TRBV27,TRBJ1-3,many,CASSSSGQGVNTIYF,TGTGCCAGCAGTTCGTCCGGACAGGGTGTAAACACCATATATTTT
-,TRBV2,TRBJ2-1,many,CASSESGTPLNEQFF,TGTGCCAGCAGTGAATCTGGGACTCCCCTCAATGAGCAGTTCTTC
TRBD1,TRBV28,TRBJ2-7,many,CASSLTGQGYEQYF,TGTGCCAGCAGTCTCACGGGACAGGGATACGAGCAGTACTTC
TRBD1,TRBV13,TRBJ2-7,many,CASSAQGLREQYF,TGTGCCAGCAGCGCACAGGGGTTGCGGGAGCAGTACTTC
-,TRBV11-2,TRBJ1-1,-,CASSLVWVGRAFF,TGTGCCAGCAGCTTAGTCTGGGTCGGTCGGGCTTTCTTT
TRBD2,TRBV2,TRBJ2-1,many,CASSERGFVYNEQFF,TGTGCCAGCAGTGAGCGGGGGTTTGTTTACAATGAGCAGTTCTTC